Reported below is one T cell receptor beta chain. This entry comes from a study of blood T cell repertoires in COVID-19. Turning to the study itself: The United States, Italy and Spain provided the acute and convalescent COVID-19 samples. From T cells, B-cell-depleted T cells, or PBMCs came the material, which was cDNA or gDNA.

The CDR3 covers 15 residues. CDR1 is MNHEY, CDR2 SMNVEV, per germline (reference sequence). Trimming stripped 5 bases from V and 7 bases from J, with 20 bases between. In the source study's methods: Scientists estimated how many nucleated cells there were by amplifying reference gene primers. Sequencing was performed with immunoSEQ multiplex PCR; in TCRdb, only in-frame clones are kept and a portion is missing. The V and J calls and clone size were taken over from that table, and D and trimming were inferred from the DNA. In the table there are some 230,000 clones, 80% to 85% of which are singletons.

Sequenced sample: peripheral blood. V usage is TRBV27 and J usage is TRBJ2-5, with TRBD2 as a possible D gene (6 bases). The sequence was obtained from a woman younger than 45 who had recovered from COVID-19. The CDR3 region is CASSPWVEGLATQYF. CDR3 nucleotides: TGTGCCAGCAGTCCTTGGGTGGAGGGCTTGGCGACCCAGTACTTC.